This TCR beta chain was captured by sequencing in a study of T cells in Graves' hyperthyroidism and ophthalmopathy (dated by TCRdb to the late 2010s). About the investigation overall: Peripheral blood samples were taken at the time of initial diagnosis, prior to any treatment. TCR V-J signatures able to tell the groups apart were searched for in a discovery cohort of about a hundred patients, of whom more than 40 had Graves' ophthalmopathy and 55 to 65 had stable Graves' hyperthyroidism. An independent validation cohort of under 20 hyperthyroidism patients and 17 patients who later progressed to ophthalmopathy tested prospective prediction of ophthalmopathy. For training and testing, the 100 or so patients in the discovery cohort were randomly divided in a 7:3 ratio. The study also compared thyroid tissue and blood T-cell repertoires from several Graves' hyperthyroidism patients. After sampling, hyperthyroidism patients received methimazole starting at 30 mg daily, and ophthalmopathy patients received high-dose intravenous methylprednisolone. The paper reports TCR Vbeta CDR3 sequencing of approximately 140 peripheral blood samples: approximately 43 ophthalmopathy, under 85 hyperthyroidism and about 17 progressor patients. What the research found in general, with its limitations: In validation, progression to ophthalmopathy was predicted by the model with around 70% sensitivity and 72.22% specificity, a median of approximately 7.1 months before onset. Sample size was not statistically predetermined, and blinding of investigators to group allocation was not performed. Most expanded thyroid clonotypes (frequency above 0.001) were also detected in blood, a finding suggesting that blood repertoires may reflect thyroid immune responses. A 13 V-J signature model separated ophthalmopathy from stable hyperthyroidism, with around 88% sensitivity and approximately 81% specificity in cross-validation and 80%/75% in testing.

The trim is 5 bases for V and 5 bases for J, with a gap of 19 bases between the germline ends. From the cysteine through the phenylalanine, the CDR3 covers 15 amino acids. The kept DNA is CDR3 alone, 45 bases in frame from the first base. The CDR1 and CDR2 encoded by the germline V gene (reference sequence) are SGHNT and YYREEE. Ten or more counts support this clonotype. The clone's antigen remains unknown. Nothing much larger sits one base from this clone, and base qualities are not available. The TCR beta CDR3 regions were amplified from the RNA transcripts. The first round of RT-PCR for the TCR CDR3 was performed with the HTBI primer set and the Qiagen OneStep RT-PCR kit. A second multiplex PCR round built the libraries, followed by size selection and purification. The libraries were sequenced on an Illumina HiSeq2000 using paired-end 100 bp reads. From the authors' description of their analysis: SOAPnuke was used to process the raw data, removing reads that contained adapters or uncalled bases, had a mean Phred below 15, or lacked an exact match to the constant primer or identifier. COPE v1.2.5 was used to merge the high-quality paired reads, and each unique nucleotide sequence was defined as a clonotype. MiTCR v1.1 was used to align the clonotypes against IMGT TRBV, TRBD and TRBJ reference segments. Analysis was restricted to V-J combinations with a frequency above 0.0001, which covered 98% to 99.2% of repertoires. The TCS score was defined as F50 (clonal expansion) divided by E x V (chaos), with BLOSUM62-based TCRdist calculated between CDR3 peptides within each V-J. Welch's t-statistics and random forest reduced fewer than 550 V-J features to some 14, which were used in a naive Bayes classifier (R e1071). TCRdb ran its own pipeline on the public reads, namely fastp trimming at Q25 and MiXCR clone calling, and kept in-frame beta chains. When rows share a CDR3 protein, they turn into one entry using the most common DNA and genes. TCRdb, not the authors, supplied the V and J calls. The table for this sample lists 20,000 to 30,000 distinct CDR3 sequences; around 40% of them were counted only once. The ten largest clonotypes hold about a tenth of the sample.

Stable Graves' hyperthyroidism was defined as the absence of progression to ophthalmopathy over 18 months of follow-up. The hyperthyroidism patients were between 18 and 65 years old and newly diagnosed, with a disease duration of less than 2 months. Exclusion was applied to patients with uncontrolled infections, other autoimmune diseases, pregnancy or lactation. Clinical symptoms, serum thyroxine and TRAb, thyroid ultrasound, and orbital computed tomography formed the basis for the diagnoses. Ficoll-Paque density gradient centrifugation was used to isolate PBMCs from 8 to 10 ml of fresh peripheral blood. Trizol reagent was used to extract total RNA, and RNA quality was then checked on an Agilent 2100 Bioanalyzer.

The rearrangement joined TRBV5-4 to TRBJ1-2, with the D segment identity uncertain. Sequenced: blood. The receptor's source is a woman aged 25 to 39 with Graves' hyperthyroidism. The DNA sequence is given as TGTGCCAGCAGTTCTGGGATGCTCCCGCCATATGGCTACACCTTC. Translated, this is CASSSGMLPPYGYTF.